The entry below describes one T cell receptor beta chain. Its antigen is unknown. CD45RO-negative, CCR7-selected cells formed the naive CD8 fraction, which excluded terminally differentiated effector memory CD45RA+ cells. These data come from a study of shared clonotypes between healthy human individuals. The wider study: Three CD4 naive, three CD4 memory, two CD8 naive and one CD8 memory plate were used per donor.

Methods used by the authors: Filtering of immunoSEQ junctional sequences could not match full-length read filtering. Assay used: immunoSEQ multiplex PCR; TCRdb lists only in-frame clones, some missing. The V and J calls and clone size come from that table; D and trimming were worked out from the DNA. The repertoire holds nearly 2 million clones, with approximately 94% as singletons. General study findings and limits: Blood alone was sampled, and tissue repertoires likely differ.

Input material: naive CD8+ T cells sorted from blood. The clonotype originates from a man aged 18 to 35 in good health.

This CDR3 is CATSRNRDLYNEKLFF. The CDR3 DNA is TGTGCCACCAGCAGAAACAGGGACCTTTATAATGAAAAACTGTTTTTT. V gene TRBV15 combines with J gene TRBJ1-4, with D perhaps TRBD1 (6 bases). The CDR3 covers 16 residues. Trimming stripped 2 bases from V and 4 bases from J, with 14 bases between. Germline lookup yields CDR1 LNHNV and CDR2 YYDKDF (reference sequence).